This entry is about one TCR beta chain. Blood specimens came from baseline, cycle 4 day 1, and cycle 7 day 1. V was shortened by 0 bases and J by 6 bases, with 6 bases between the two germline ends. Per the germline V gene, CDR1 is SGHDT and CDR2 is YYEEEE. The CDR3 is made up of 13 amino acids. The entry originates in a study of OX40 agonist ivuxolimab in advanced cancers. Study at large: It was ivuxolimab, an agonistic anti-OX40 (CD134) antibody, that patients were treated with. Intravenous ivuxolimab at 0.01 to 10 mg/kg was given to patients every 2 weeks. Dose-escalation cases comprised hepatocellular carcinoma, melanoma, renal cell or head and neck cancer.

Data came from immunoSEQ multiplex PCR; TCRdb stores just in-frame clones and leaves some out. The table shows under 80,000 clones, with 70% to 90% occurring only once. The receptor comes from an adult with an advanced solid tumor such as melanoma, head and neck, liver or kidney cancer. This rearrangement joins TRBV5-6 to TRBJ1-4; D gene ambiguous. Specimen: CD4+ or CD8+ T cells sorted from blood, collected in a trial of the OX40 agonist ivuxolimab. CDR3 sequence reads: CASSLGGYEKLFF. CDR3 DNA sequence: TGTGCCAGCAGCTTGGGAGGTTATGAAAAACTGTTTTTT. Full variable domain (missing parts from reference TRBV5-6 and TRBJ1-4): DAGVTQSPTHLIKTRGQQVTLRCSPKSGHDTVSWYQQALGQGPQFIFQYYEEEERQRGNFPDRFSGHQFPNYSSELNVNALLLGDSALYLCASSLGGYEKLFFGSGTQLSVL.